The 20 T cell receptor beta chains listed next were all sequenced from one sample in a study of blood T cell repertoires in COVID-19. Clones were sequenced by immunoSEQ multiplex PCR, and TCRdb holds only the in-frame ones, with some missing. This sample yields approximately 210,000 clones, of which more than 65% are seen a single time; about 15% belongs to the top ten. The sample consisted of PBMCs or T cells enriched from blood (not recorded which). Receptors originate from a woman in her fifties or sixties with acute COVID-19.

V gene TRBV19 combines with J gene TRBJ1-2, with 10 nucleotides matching TRBD1. CDR3 length: 15 amino acids. V lost 3 bases and J lost 5; bases outside the gene matches: 6. Germline V gene lookup returns CDR1 LNHDA and CDR2 SQIVND (reference sequence). CDR3 nucleotide sequence: TGTGCCAGTAGTATGCCTGGGGGACAGGGGTATGGCTACACCTTC. Amino acid sequence: CASSMPGGQGYGYTF. Full variable domain (missing parts from reference TRBV19 and TRBJ1-2): DGGITQSPKYLFRKEGQNVTLSCEQNLNHDAMYWYRQDPGQGLRLIYYSQIVNDFQKGDIAEGYSVSREKKESFPLTVTSAQKNPTAFYLCASSMPGGQGYGYTFGSGTRLTVV.

The J gene is TRBJ2-1, the V gene TRBV18, with D possibly being TRBD2 (6 bases). This CDR3 is 15 amino acids long. CDR1 is KGHSH and CDR2 is LQKENI in the germline V gene. The V and J ends lost 3 bases and 2 bases respectively, with 11 bases between them. The chain's CDR3 is CASSPPGVTYNEQFF. In DNA form, the CDR3 reads TGTGCCAGCTCACCCCCGGGGGTTACCTACAATGAGCAGTTCTTC.

The V gene is TRBV28, the J gene TRBJ1-4, with D unresolved. The CDR3 runs 13 residues. Germline V gives CDR1 MDHEN, CDR2 SYDVKM. CDR3 DNA: TGTGCGGCACGCAGGACAACTAATGAAAAACTGTTTTTT. Translation: CAARRTTNEKLFF.

A word on this clone: A read error is possible here, since a much larger clone lies one base away. The chain is built from TRBV7-9 and TRBJ1-2; TRBD1 might be the D (6 bases). V lost 4 bases to trimming and J lost 4 bases, with 10 bases between them. From germline, CDR1 is SEHNR and CDR2 FQNEAQ (reference sequence). This CDR3 is 13 amino acids long. The CDR3 DNA reads TGTGCCAGCAGCTCCGGACAGCTCTATGGCTACACCTTC. Amino acid sequence: CASSSGQLYGYTF.

The chain combines TRBV19 with TRBJ1-1; no clear D. CDR3 length: 12 residues. Germline CDR1 LNHDA, CDR2 SQIVND (reference sequence). Trimming removed 6 bases at V and 4 bases at J, with 9 bases between. The CDR3 loop reads CASSMRLTEAFF. The CDR3 DNA reads as TGTGCCAGTAGCATGCGGCTCACTGAAGCTTTCTTT.

The J gene is TRBJ1-4, the V gene TRBV7-2; D unresolved. Germline V gene sequence: CDR1 SGHTA, CDR2 FQGNSA. The CDR3 totals 14 residues. Trimming shortened V by 3 bases and J by 6 bases, and 11 bases separated the two germline ends. CDR3 protein: CASSFDETYEKLFF. The CDR3 DNA sequence: TGTGCCAGCAGCTTTGACGAGACATATGAAAAACTGTTTTTT.

This rearrangement joins TRBV29-1 to TRBJ1-4, with unresolved D. The germline V gene has CDR1 SQVTM and CDR2 ANQGSEA. CDR3 size: 13 residues. V dropped 5 bases and J dropped 8 bases, with 15 bases sitting between them. The CDR3 spells CSVSDLGGEKLFF. CDR3 coding DNA: TGCAGCGTTAGTGACCTAGGCGGGGAAAAACTGTTTTTT.

V is TRBV7-8 and J is TRBJ2-1, with D tentatively TRBD2 (6 bases). The CDR3 covers 13 residues. Germline lookup yields CDR1 SGHVS and CDR2 FQNEAQ. Trimming took 5 bases from V and 9 from J, leaving 14 bases between them. Here the CDR3 DNA reads TGTGCCAGCAGCCCATCCCCGGAGGGTGAGCAGTTCTTC. Its translation is CASSPSPEGEQFF.

This chain connects TRBV28 to TRBJ2-7; TRBD1 agrees at 9 bases. This CDR3 is built from 17 residues. Germline CDR1 and CDR2: MDHEN and SYDVKM. V shed 6 bases and J 0 bases; nucleotides not matched to a gene: 12. The CDR3 spells CASRRDRARGSSYEQYV. The CDR3 nucleotides read TGTGCCAGCAGGCGGGACAGGGCGAGAGGGAGCTCCTACGAGCAGTACGTC.

The CDR3 coding sequence is TGTGCCAGCAGCCCAATCCGGGACAGAAGCACAGATACGCAGTATTTT. Protein sequence: CASSPIRDRSTDTQYF. The gene calls are TRBV7-9 and TRBJ2-3; 7 bases are shared with TRBD1. CDR1 is SEHNR and CDR2 is FQNEAQ in the germline V gene (reference sequence). Trimming took 5 bases from V and 0 from J; bases not matched to a gene: 8. This CDR3 is built from 16 residues.

The genes are TRBV4-2 and TRBJ2-1, with 8 bases identical to TRBD2. V dropped 4 bases and J dropped 12; count of bases not matched to a gene: 11. The CDR3 is 14 residues long. CDR1 is LGHNA, CDR2 YNFKEQ, per germline. The CDR3 DNA reads TGTGCCAGCAGCCGTTTACAAACGGGGGGGCGGCAGTTCTTC. Amino acid sequence: CASSRLQTGGRQFF.

The V and J genes are TRBV6-7 and TRBJ1-6; TRBD1 matches at 9 bases. TRBV6-7 is given ORF status, its function remaining uncertain. V dropped 2 bases and J dropped 10; count of bases not matched to a gene: 9. This CDR3 is built from 16 residues. The CDR3 DNA follows: TGTGCCAGCAGTTACCTCCGGGACAGGGCTGGATCACCCCTCCACTTT. This sequence encodes CASSYLRDRAGSPLHF.

The CDR3 region has the DNA TGTGCCAGCAGTAGGGACAGGGGGGAGACCCAGTACTTC. This sequence encodes CASSRDRGETQYF. This chain joins TRBV28 and TRBJ2-5; TRBD1 agrees at 11 bases. The CDR3 spans 13 residues. CDR1 and CDR2 (germline): MDHEN, SYDVKM. The trim removed 5 bases at V and 5 bases at J, leaving 1 base unmatched.

V is TRBV18 and J is TRBJ1-2; TRBD1 matches at 9 bases. This CDR3 region has 14 residues. CDR1 and CDR2 (germline): KGHSH, LQKENI. Trimming cost V 4 bases and J 13 bases; bases outside gene matches: 13. The CDR3 spells CASSRDRDSPLSTF. CDR3 nucleotides: TGTGCCAGCTCACGGGACAGGGATAGCCCCCTGTCCACCTTC.

This clone was detected only once. The chain couples TRBV5-1 to TRBJ2-5, with D possibly being TRBD1 (5 bases). CDR3 size: 14 residues. The ends were cut back, 5 bases at V and 4 bases at J, with 15 bases in the middle. The germline gives CDR1 SGHRS, CDR2 YFSETQ. The CDR3 region is CASRLQGSVETQYF. The CDR3 DNA is TGCGCCAGCAGGCTCCAGGGATCCGTAGAGACCCAGTACTTC. Looking up the rest from reference TRBV5-1 and TRBJ2-5 gives the full variable domain: KAGVTQTPRYLIKTRGQQVTLSCSPISGHRSVSWYQQTPGQGLQFLFEYFSETQRNKGNFPGRFSGRQFSNSRSEMNVSTLELGDSALYLCASRLQGSVETQYFGPGTRLLVL.

The V gene is TRBV6-5, the J gene TRBJ1-1; 9 nucleotides match TRBD1. This CDR3 is 14 amino acids long. V was clipped by 7 bases and J by 0 bases; unmatched bases: 3. In germline, CDR1 is MNHEY, CDR2 SVGAGI. The CDR3 region has the DNA TGTGCCAGCACCGACAGGGGGATGAACACTGAAGCTTTCTTT. Translated: CASTDRGMNTEAFF.

Turning to this clone: The identical CDR3 is also encoded by other nucleotide sequences in the sample. The chain uses TRBV18 and TRBJ1-1; maybe TRBD1 (5 bases). The CDR3 sequence is 13 residues long. Trimming took off 2 bases at V and 5 bases at J, with 9 bases between the two ends. In germline, CDR1 is KGHSH, CDR2 LQKENI. This CDR3 reads CASSPTGDTEAFF. The CDR3 bases are TGTGCCAGCTCACCAACGGGGGATACTGAAGCTTTCTTT.

The chain couples TRBV28 to TRBJ1-6; D ambiguous. Trimming cost V 2 bases and J 3 bases, with 5 bases left between them. From germline, CDR1 is MDHEN and CDR2 SYDVKM. The CDR3 has 14 amino acids. The DNA for the CDR3 is TGTGCCAGCAGTTTAGGTAGCTATAATTCACCCCTCCACTTT. Translated: CASSLGSYNSPLHF.

In this sample, this clone turned up a few times. The genes are TRBV27 and TRBJ1-2; 9 nucleotides agree with TRBD1. V was pared by 1 base and J by 1 base, with 10 bases of the junction left unmatched. The CDR3 length is 18 residues. CDR1 is MNHEY, CDR2 SMNVEV, per germline (reference sequence). The CDR3 DNA reads TGTGCCAGCAGTTTATTACCCCGACAGGGGGAGGGTAACTATGGCTACACCTTC. It translates to CASSLLPRQGEGNYGYTF.

The chain has TRBV28 and TRBJ1-1; the D is unclear. The germline gives CDR1 MDHEN, CDR2 SYDVKM. The CDR3 length is 9 residues. With 8 bases removed from V and 11 bases from J, the gap between germline ends came to 9 bases. The CDR3 sequence: CASPTEAFF. The CDR3 coding sequence is TGTGCCAGCCCAACGGAGGCTTTCTTT.